This entry lists 25 T cell receptor beta chains sequenced from one sample in a study of blood T cell repertoires in COVID-19. Produced via immunoSEQ multiplex PCR; TCRdb's table is partial and in-frame only. The table lists over 85,000 clones, about nine tenths of them singletons. The sequencing input was peripheral blood. The receptors stem from a human donor in a cohort sampled during active COVID-19.

This chain joins TRBV27 and TRBJ2-7; 8 bases line up with TRBD2. This CDR3 contains 14 residues. V lost 7 bases to trimming and J lost 3 bases; unmatched junction nucleotides: 8. Germline V lookup: CDR1 MNHEY, CDR2 SMNVEV (reference sequence). CDR3 residues: CASKRELGYYEQYF. CDR3 nucleotide sequence: TGTGCCAGCAAGCGGGAGCTCGGGTACTACGAGCAGTACTTC.

The chain couples TRBV6-5 to TRBJ2-1; tentatively, D is TRBD2 (5 bases). Per the germline V gene, CDR1 is MNHEY and CDR2 is SVGAGI. The CDR3 has 14 residues. V shed 6 bases and J shed 2 bases, with 11 bases lying between them. In DNA, the CDR3 is TGTGCCAGCAGGGGAGACTCTGCCTACAATGAGCAGTTCTTC. Translated, it gives CASRGDSAYNEQFF.

The chain is built from TRBV28 and TRBJ1-5, with 8 bases that match TRBD1. Germline trimming cut 7 bases from V and 7 bases from J; bases unmatched to any gene: 12. The CDR3 sequence is 15 residues long. Per the germline V gene, CDR1 is MDHEN and CDR2 is SYDVKM. The CDR3 loop is CASKVSQGAGQPQHF. In DNA form, the CDR3 reads TGTGCCAGCAAGGTTTCTCAGGGGGCCGGACAGCCCCAGCATTTT.

CDR3 sequence (DNA): TGTGCCAGCAGCTTAAAACAGGGTTTGAATGAGCAGTTCTTC. Amino acid sequence: CASSLKQGLNEQFF. This rearrangement joins TRBV7-9 to TRBJ2-1, with D perhaps TRBD1 (6 bases). The CDR3 has 14 residues. The V gene's germline CDR1 is SEHNR and CDR2 FQNEAQ (reference sequence). Trimming pared 2 bases from V and 7 bases from J, leaving 12 bases between. Full variable domain (outside the CDR3, taken from reference TRBV7-9 and TRBJ2-1): DTGVSQNPRHKITKRGQNVTFRCDPISEHNRLYWYRQTLGQGPEFLTYFQNEAQLEKSRLLSDRFSAERPKGSFSTLEIQRTEQGDSAMYLCASSLKQGLNEQFFGPGTRLTVL.

This chain links TRBV5-4 with TRBJ2-5, with TRBD2 as a possible D gene (7 bases). Germline CDR1 SGHNT, CDR2 YYREEE (reference sequence). The V end lost 3 bases, the J end lost 2 bases, and 20 bases lay between the germline ends. The CDR3 is 17 amino acids. The CDR3 spells CASSSPQGGRVQETQYF. Written as DNA, the CDR3 is TGTGCCAGCAGCTCCCCCCAAGGGGGGAGGGTACAAGAGACCCAGTACTTC. The complete variable domain, with remaining parts taken from reference TRBV5-4 and TRBJ2-5, reads ETGVTQSPTHLIKTRGQQVTLRCSSQSGHNTVSWYQQALGQGPQFIFQYYREEENGRGNFPPRFSGLQFPNYSSELNVNALELDDSALYLCASSSPQGGRVQETQYFGPGTRLLVL.

The genes are TRBV2 and TRBJ1-6, with 9 nucleotides matching TRBD1. Looked up from germline, CDR1 is SNHLY and CDR2 is FYNNEI. Germline trimming cut 3 bases from V and 9 bases from J; bases unmatched to any gene: 9. This CDR3 region has 16 residues. The chain's CDR3 is CASSEAGTGNTSPLHF. CDR3 DNA: TGTGCCAGCAGTGAGGCCGGGACAGGGAATACTTCACCCCTCCACTTT.

The chain uses TRBV2 and TRBJ1-3; the D gene is possibly TRBD1 (6 bases). CDR3 length equals 15 residues. V was shortened by 4 bases and J by 3 bases, with 13 bases between the two germline ends. From germline, CDR1 is SNHLY and CDR2 FYNNEI. CDR3 sequence reads: CASSGTVSRGNTIYF. The CDR3 bases are TGTGCCAGCAGTGGGACAGTTTCTCGTGGAAACACCATATATTTT.

The chain employs TRBV11-2 and TRBJ2-7; possibly TRBD1 for D (6 bases). This CDR3 comprises 13 residues. The germline V gene encodes CDR1 SGHAT and CDR2 FQNNGV. Trimming took 4 bases from V and 5 from J, leaving 12 bases between them. The CDR3 DNA sequence: TGTGCCAGCAGCTCCCAGGGGCGTAACGAGCAGTACTTC. Translating gives CASSSQGRNEQYF.

The chain joins TRBV28 to TRBJ2-3; 16 bases are a match to TRBD2. Trimming took 6 bases from V and 0 from J; bases not matched to a gene: 15. Germline V gene data show CDR1 as MDHEN and CDR2 as SYDVKM. This CDR3 has 21 residues. The CDR3 here is CASRPRGLAGGRDPSTDTQYF. CDR3 DNA sequence: TGTGCCAGCAGACCCCGGGGACTAGCGGGAGGGAGGGACCCTAGCACAGATACGCAGTATTTT.

The chain carries TRBV28 and TRBJ1-3; weak D call: TRBD1 (6 bases). The CDR3 sequence is 14 residues long. V shed 10 bases and J shed 0 bases, with 13 bases lying between them. Per germline, CDR1 MDHEN and CDR2 SYDVKM. This chain's CDR3 is CATKGESSGNTIYF. CDR3 bases: TGTGCCACCAAGGGGGAGTCCTCTGGAAACACCATATATTTT.

The V call is TRBV6-5, the J call TRBJ2-2; no clear D gene. Trimming left V 7 bases short and J 3 bases short, with 15 bases between. The CDR3 loop spans 15 amino acids. Germline V gene data show CDR1 as MNHEY and CDR2 as SVGAGI. DNA for the CDR3: TGTGCCAGCAAAAGAGGCGCCCAATACACCGGGGAGCTGTTTTTT. Protein product: CASKRGAQYTGELFF.

This chain joins TRBV6-4 and TRBJ2-7; TRBD2 matches 10 bases. The CDR3 is 17 residues long. V was clipped by 7 bases and J by 5 bases; unmatched bases: 17. The germline V gene encodes CDR1 MRHNA and CDR2 SNTAGT. This CDR3 reads CASTEFLAGATPDEQYF. The DNA of the CDR3 is TGTGCCAGCACTGAATTTCTAGCGGGAGCTACCCCCGACGAGCAGTACTTC.

In this sample, this clone turned up a few times. The V and J genes are TRBV5-1 and TRBJ2-7; D is possibly TRBD2 (6 bases). This CDR3 region has 14 residues. Trimming removed 6 bases from V and 2 bases from J, with 15 bases in between. The germline V gene encodes CDR1 SGHRS and CDR2 YFSETQ. CDR3 amino acids: CASTLGGAAYEQYF. As DNA, the CDR3 is TGCGCCAGCACCCTAGGCGGGGCGGCCTACGAGCAGTACTTC. The whole variable domain, filled in from reference TRBV5-1 and TRBJ2-7, reads KAGVTQTPRYLIKTRGQQVTLSCSPISGHRSVSWYQQTPGQGLQFLFEYFSETQRNKGNFPGRFSGRQFSNSRSEMNVSTLELGDSALYLCASTLGGAAYEQYFGPGTRLTVT.

The V gene is TRBV11-2, the J gene TRBJ2-1; 7 bases agree with TRBD2. CDR1 and CDR2 (germline): SGHAT, FQNNGV. This CDR3 is 15 amino acids long. Losses at the gene ends were 4 bases for V and 3 bases for J; bases not matched to a gene: 6. CDR3 in DNA: TGTGCCAGCAGCTCACTAGCGCTTGACTACAATGAGCAGTTCTTC. This sequence encodes CASSSLALDYNEQFF.

This clone was seen ten or more times. The genes are TRBV19 and TRBJ1-1; D call uncertain. The CDR3 consists of 11 residues. V lost 6 bases and J lost 5, with 7 bases in between. Germline values: CDR1 LNHDA, CDR2 SQIVND (reference sequence). CDR3 amino acids: CASRVRTEAFF. The CDR3 DNA reads TGTGCCAGTAGGGTGAGGACTGAAGCTTTCTTT.

This clone has only a few counts. This chain connects TRBV21-1 to TRBJ2-7; the D segment call TRBD2 is taken from the table without a DNA check. TRBV21-1 is reported as a pseudogene. This CDR3 contains 14 residues. This CDR3 is CASSSTGSHYEQYF. The CDR3 region has the DNA TGTGCCAGCAGCAGTACCGGGTCCCACTACGAGCAGTACTTC.

The rearrangement joins TRBV18 to TRBJ2-5; D unclear. V was pared by 0 bases and J by 1 base, with 6 bases between. From germline, CDR1 is KGHSH and CDR2 LQKENI. The CDR3 consists of 14 residues. The CDR3 coding sequence is TGTGCCAGCTCACCACCAGCACCCCAAGAGACCCAGTACTTC. It is translated as CASSPPAPQETQYF.

The genes are TRBV2 and TRBJ1-5, with 7 bases matching TRBD1. V dropped 5 bases and J dropped 6; count of bases not matched to a gene: 7. From germline, CDR1 is SNHLY and CDR2 FYNNEI. The CDR3 consists of 14 residues. As DNA, the CDR3 is TGTGCCAGCAGTAACGACAGGGTGGGTCAGCCCCAGCATTTT. It yields the protein CASSNDRVGQPQHF.

This CDR3 reads CASRRLEDSNQPQHF. The CDR3 nucleotides read TGTGCCAGCAGAAGACTGGAGGATAGCAATCAGCCCCAGCATTTT. The V and J genes are TRBV7-8 and TRBJ1-5; D is uncertain. CDR3 size: 15 residues. Trimming removed 6 bases from V and 0 bases from J, with 12 bases in between. The V gene's germline CDR1 is SGHVS and CDR2 FQNEAQ. Supplemented by reference TRBV7-8 and TRBJ1-5, the full variable domain reads GAGVSQSPRYKVAKRGQDVALRCDPISGHVSLFWYQQALGQGPEFLTYFQNEAQLDKSGLPSDRFFAERPEGSVSTLKIQRTQQEDSAVYLCASRRLEDSNQPQHFGDGTRLSIL.

CDR3 region: CASSQLAGGPQETQYF. CDR3 DNA sequence: TGTGCCAGCAGCCAACTAGCGGGAGGTCCTCAGGAGACCCAGTACTTC. This chain uses TRBV7-3 with TRBJ2-5, with 12 bases identical to TRBD2. CDR1 SGHTA and CDR2 FQGTGA come from the germline V gene. V lost 5 bases and J lost 5; bases outside the gene matches: 9. The CDR3 length is 16 residues.

The chain employs TRBV7-9 and TRBJ2-5; weak D call: TRBD2 (7 bases). Germline V gives CDR1 SEHNR, CDR2 FQNEAQ (reference sequence). The V end was cut by 4 bases, the J end by 2 bases, with 14 bases between. The CDR3 sequence is 15 residues long. This chain's CDR3 is CASSSPEGGQETQYF. In DNA, the CDR3 is TGTGCCAGCAGCTCCCCCGAGGGGGGGCAAGAGACCCAGTACTTC.

The chain combines TRBV3-1 (or the pseudogene TRBV3-2) with TRBJ2-2; D is unresolved. V gave up 2 bases and J gave up 3 bases, with 7 bases separating them. The CDR3 loop spans 14 amino acids. Germline-derived CDR1 and CDR2 are LGHDT and YNNKEL (reference sequence). The CDR3 DNA is TGTGCCAGCAGCCAATACCCGGACACCGGGGAGCTGTTTTTT. Residues: CASSQYPDTGELFF.

The genes are TRBV19 and TRBJ1-1; D ambiguous. Trimming cost V 1 base and J 4 bases, with 4 bases left between them. In germline, CDR1 is LNHDA, CDR2 SQIVND (reference sequence). CDR3 size: 12 residues. The CDR3 DNA follows: TGTGCCAGTAGTATAGGCGTCACTGAAGCTTTCTTT. Protein: CASSIGVTEAFF. Variable domain in full (rest from reference TRBV19 and TRBJ1-1): DGGITQSPKYLFRKEGQNVTLSCEQNLNHDAMYWYRQDPGQGLRLIYYSQIVNDFQKGDIAEGYSVSREKKESFPLTVTSAQKNPTAFYLCASSIGVTEAFFGQGTRLTVV.

In its sample, this clone was seen a few times. The chain couples TRBV6-5 to TRBJ1-2; no clear D. The CDR3 runs to 13 residues. CDR1 MNHEY and CDR2 SVGAGI come from the germline V gene. V shed 8 bases and J shed 8 bases, with 18 bases lying between them. This chain's CDR3 is CASRNSGRSGYTF. CDR3 coding DNA: TGTGCCAGCCGGAACAGCGGGCGTTCGGGCTACACCTTC.

The V call is TRBV5-4, the J call TRBJ1-1; TRBD1 might be the D (6 bases). Germline-derived CDR1 and CDR2 are SGHNT and YYREEE (reference sequence). The V end lost 2 bases, the J end lost 1 base, and 9 bases lay between the germline ends. The CDR3 length is 14 residues. CDR3 in amino acids: CASSFDRTNTEAFF. The CDR3 nucleotides read TGTGCCAGCAGCTTCGACAGGACGAACACTGAAGCTTTCTTT.